This TCR beta chain was profiled in a study of T cell changes during pregnancy in multiple sclerosis. Per the germline V gene, CDR1 is GTSNPN and CDR2 is SVGIG (reference sequence). The V and J ends lost 8 bases and 5 bases, in that order; junction bases with no gene match: 2. This CDR3 has 11 residues. Sequenced by immunoSEQ multiplex PCR; TCRdb stores in-frame clones only, minus some. The sample consists of around 100,000 clones, roughly nine tenths of them appearing once. This TCR was recovered from a female donor with multiple sclerosis, enrolled in a pregnancy study. This sample comprised peripheral blood, obtained in the second trimester of pregnancy. The chain employs TRBV30 and TRBJ2-3, with TRBD2 matching 9 bases. CDR3 residues: CAVAGEDTQYF. As DNA, the CDR3 is TGTGCCGTAGCGGGAGAAGATACGCAGTATTTT. Full variable domain (missing parts from reference TRBV30 and TRBJ2-3): SQTIHQWPATLVQPVGSPLSLECTVEGTSNPNLYWYRQAAGRGLQLLFYSVGIGQISSEVPQNLSASRPQDRQFILSSKKLLLSDSGFYLCAVAGEDTQYFGPGTRLTVL.